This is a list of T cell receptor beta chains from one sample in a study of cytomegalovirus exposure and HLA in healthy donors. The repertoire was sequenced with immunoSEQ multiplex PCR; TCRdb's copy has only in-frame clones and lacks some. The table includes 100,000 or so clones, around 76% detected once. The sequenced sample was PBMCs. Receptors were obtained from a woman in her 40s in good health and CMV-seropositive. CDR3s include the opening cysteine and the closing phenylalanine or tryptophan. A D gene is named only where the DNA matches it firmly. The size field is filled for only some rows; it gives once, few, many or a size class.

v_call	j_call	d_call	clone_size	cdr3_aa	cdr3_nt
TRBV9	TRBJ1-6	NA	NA	CASSPGRRADSPLHF	TGTGCCAGCAGCCCGGGGAGGAGGGCTGATTCACCCCTCCACTTT
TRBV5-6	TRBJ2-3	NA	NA	CASSREGGGRFTDTQYF	TGTGCCAGCAGCCGCGAGGGGGGGGGACGGTTTACAGATACGCAGTATTTT
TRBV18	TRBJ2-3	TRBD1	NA	CASSPTGQGFTDTQYF	TGTGCCAGCTCACCAACGGGACAGGGTTTCACAGATACGCAGTATTTT
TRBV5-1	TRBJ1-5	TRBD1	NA	CASSLGGQGFQPQHF	TGCGCCAGCAGCTTGGGGGGACAGGGGTTTCAGCCCCAGCATTTT
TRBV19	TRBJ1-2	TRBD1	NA	CASSIQGGYGYTF	TGTGCCAGTAGTATCCAGGGGGGCTATGGCTACACCTTC
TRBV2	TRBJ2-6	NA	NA	CASKDRSGANVLTF	TGTGCCAGCAAGGACAGATCTGGGGCCAACGTCCTGACTTTC
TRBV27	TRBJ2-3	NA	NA	CASSLWGQTTDTQYF	TGTGCCAGCAGTTTATGGGGCCAGACCACAGATACGCAGTATTTT
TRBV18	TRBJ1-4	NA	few	CASSITGGADEKLFF	TGTGCCAGCTCAATCACGGGGGGGGCCGATGAAAAACTGTTTTTT
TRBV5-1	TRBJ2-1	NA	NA	CASSASNEQFF	TGCGCCAGCAGCGCGAGCAATGAGCAGTTCTTC
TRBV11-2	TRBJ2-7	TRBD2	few	CASSSLKRSSGPLYF	TGTGCCAGCAGCTCCCTGAAGCGGTCTAGCGGCCCGCTGTACTTC
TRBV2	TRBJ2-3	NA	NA	CASLGDTYFGTQYF	TGTGCCAGCCTCGGGGACACATATTTTGGTACGCAGTATTTT
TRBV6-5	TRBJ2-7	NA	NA	CASSYSRYTGNEQYF	TGTGCCAGCAGTTACTCGAGGTACACGGGGAACGAGCAGTACTTC
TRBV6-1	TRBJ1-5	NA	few	CASSSGEGGNQPQHF	TGTGCCAGCAGCTCAGGGGAGGGAGGCAATCAGCCCCAGCATTTT
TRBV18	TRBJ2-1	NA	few	CASSPFNGDYNEQFF	TGTGCCAGCTCACCCTTCAACGGGGATTACAATGAGCAGTTCTTC
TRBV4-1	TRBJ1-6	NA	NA	CASSQVTARGGSPLHF	TGCGCCAGCAGCCAAGTAACCGCCCGGGGGGGTTCACCCCTCCACTTT
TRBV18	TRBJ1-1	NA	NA	CASSPPGQAPGGAFF	TGTGCCAGCTCACCACCGGGGCAGGCCCCGGGGGGAGCTTTCTTT
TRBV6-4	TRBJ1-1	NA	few	CASSDTDRNTEAFF	TGTGCCAGCAGTGACACAGACCGAAACACTGAAGCTTTCTTT
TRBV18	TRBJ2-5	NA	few	CASSRSRRETQYF	TGTGCCAGCTCACGCTCTCGGCGGGAGACCCAGTACTTC
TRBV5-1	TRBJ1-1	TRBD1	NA	CASSSLGQGTEAFF	TGCGCCAGCAGCTCCTTAGGACAGGGCACTGAAGCTTTCTTT
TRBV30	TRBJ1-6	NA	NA	CAWRGSSYNSPLHF	TGTGCCTGGAGGGGGAGCTCCTATAATTCACCCCTCCACTTT
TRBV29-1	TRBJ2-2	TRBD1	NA	CSVSPGQGTANTGELFF	TGCAGCGTTTCCCCGGGACAGGGGACCGCGAACACCGGGGAGCTGTTTTTT
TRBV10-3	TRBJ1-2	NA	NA	CAISESLGRDGYTF	TGTGCCATCAGTGAGTCGCTGGGGAGGGATGGCTACACCTTC
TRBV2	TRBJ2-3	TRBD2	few	CASRPGRGSTDTQYF	TGTGCCAGCAGGCCGGGGCGGGGGAGCACAGATACGCAGTATTTT
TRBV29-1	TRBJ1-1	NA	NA	CSVVEQGGTEAFF	TGCAGCGTTGTCGAGCAGGGTGGTACTGAAGCTTTCTTT
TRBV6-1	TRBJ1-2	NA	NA	CASSVQGLGYTF	TGTGCCAGCAGTGTCCAGGGTTTAGGCTACACCTTC
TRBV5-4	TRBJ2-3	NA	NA	CASSLEDSSTDTQYF	TGTGCCAGCAGCTTGGAAGACTCTAGCACAGATACGCAGTATTTT
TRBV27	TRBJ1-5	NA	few	CASSLLGASDQPQHF	TGTGCCAGCAGTTTATTAGGGGCGAGTGACCAGCCCCAGCATTTT
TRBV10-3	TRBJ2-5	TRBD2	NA	CAISESPSGGQETQYF	TGTGCCATCAGTGAGTCCCCTAGCGGGGGGCAAGAGACCCAGTACTTC
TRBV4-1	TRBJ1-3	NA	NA	CASSQDFGGSGNTIYF	TGCGCCAGCAGCCAAGATTTCGGGGGCTCTGGAAACACCATATATTTT